The T cell receptor beta chain described here comes from a study of blood T cell repertoires in COVID-19. Participants had their cohort set by participant-reported clinical history. Among Cohort 3 donors, those recovered had two negative PCRs, clearance, or symptom resolution. Clones were sequenced by immunoSEQ multiplex PCR, and TCRdb holds only the in-frame ones, with some missing. This table has 180,000 or so clones, approximately 90% appearing once. The ends lost 2 bases at V and 4 bases at J; junction bases unmatched: 10. Germline-derived CDR1 and CDR2 are LGHNT and FRNRAP. The CDR3 runs 17 residues.

The rearrangement uses TRBV12-5 and TRBJ2-1; TRBD1 aligns across 8 bases. Input material: PBMCs or T cells enriched from blood (not recorded which). This sequence was found in a woman aged 18-29 years who had recovered from COVID-19. The CDR3 sequence is CASGLILDRVAYNEQFF. The CDR3 region has the DNA TGTGCTAGTGGTTTGATCTTGGACAGGGTGGCGTACAATGAGCAGTTCTTC.